A selection of T cell receptor beta chains follows, all from one sample in a study of control samples from healthy donors and cancer patients. Assay: immunoSEQ multiplex PCR; the TCRdb copy retains only in-frame clones and omits some. The repertoire has 150,000 or so clones, around 93% of them found once; the top ten carry about 4%. The specimen sequenced was blood. The receptors shown here come from a woman between 55 and 75 years old in good health. Both conserved end residues are part of each CDR3. Fields, in order: V gene, clone size, D gene, J gene, CDR3 protein, CDR3 DNA. D genes are given only for firm matches. Only some rows state a clone size, as once, few, many or a class for expanded clones.

TRBV27	.	.	TRBJ1-6	CASSPKTGFNSPLHF	TGTGCCAGCAGTCCGAAGACAGGCTTTAATTCACCCCTCCACTTT
TRBV11-3	.	.	TRBJ2-2	CASSSDPSGELFF	TGTGCCAGCAGCTCGGATCCGTCCGGGGAGCTGTTTTTT
TRBV7-9	.	.	TRBJ1-4	CASSSEGGEKLFF	TGTGCCAGCAGCTCTGAGGGGGGCGAAAAACTGTTTTTT
TRBV5-5	.	.	TRBJ1-5	CASSLVQGPNQPQHF	TGTGCCAGCAGCTTGGTTCAGGGCCCTAACCAGCCCCAGCATTTT
TRBV7-8	.	.	TRBJ2-1	CASSFRRGVSYNEQFF	TGTGCCAGCAGCTTTCGGAGGGGGGTATCCTACAATGAGCAGTTCTTC
TRBV7-2	.	.	TRBJ1-2	CASSSLQGTYGYTF	TGTGCCAGCAGCTCCTTACAGGGCACCTATGGCTACACCTTC
TRBV13	.	.	TRBJ2-7	CASSSTRDGYYEQYF	TGTGCCAGCAGTTCTACTAGGGACGGATACTACGAGCAGTACTTC
TRBV10-3	.	TRBD1	TRBJ1-1	CAISEFGQGGSTEAFF	TGTGCCATCAGTGAGTTCGGACAGGGGGGAAGCACTGAAGCTTTCTTT
TRBV10-3	.	.	TRBJ1-4	CAISNRQATNEKLFF	TGTGCCATCAGCAATCGACAGGCAACTAATGAAAAACTGTTTTTT
TRBV7-8	.	.	TRBJ2-4	CASSLAVDIQYF	TGTGCCAGCAGCTTAGCGGTCGACATTCAGTACTTC
TRBV19	.	.	TRBJ1-2	CASSKTRTRSWGYGYTF	TGTGCCAGTAGTAAGACCCGGACCCGATCTTGGGGCTATGGCTACACCTTC
TRBV10-3	.	.	TRBJ1-1	CAISWTDNTEAFF	TGTGCCATCAGTTGGACAGATAACACTGAAGCTTTCTTT
TRBV9	.	TRBD2	TRBJ2-3	CASSLPGVGLAAGTDTQYF	TGTGCCAGCTCTCTCCCGGGCGTGGGACTAGCCGCGGGAACAGATACGCAGTATTTT
TRBV12-3/TRBV12-4	few	.	TRBJ2-1	CASSFVTEQFF	TGTGCCAGCAGTTTTGTCACTGAGCAGTTCTTC
TRBV19	.	.	TRBJ1-1	CASRQRGGGTEAFF	TGTGCCAGTAGACAAAGGGGTGGGGGGACTGAAGCTTTCTTT
TRBV19	.	.	TRBJ1-4	CASSEQGSHEKLFF	TGTGCCAGTAGTGAACAGGGTTCTCATGAAAAACTGTTTTTT
TRBV4-3	.	TRBD2	TRBJ2-7	CASSRGLAGAYEQYF	TGCGCCAGCAGCCGAGGACTAGCGGGGGCTTACGAGCAGTACTTC
TRBV9	.	.	TRBJ1-2	CASSPPGSLAPNYGYTF	TGTGCCAGCAGCCCCCCCGGGTCCCTGGCCCCTAACTATGGCTACACCTTC
TRBV21-1	.	.	TRBJ1-6	CAGSPGREIPPLHF	TGTGCCGGCAGCCCAGGGCGGGAGATCCCGCCCCTCCACTTT
TRBV10-1	.	.	TRBJ1-2	CASSESKGIQNYGYTF	TGCGCCAGCAGTGAGTCGAAAGGTATCCAGAACTATGGCTACACCTTC
TRBV5-1	.	.	TRBJ2-2	CASSSGMGAGELFF	TGCGCCAGCAGCTCGGGGATGGGGGCCGGGGAGCTGTTTTTT
TRBV7-2	.	.	TRBJ1-6	CASSLEWESGSPLHF	TGTGCCAGCAGCTTAGAATGGGAGTCAGGGTCACCCCTCCACTTT
TRBV5-1	.	.	TRBJ2-5	CASSLGRSVETQYF	TGCGCCAGCAGCTTGGGGCGGAGCGTGGAGACCCAGTACTTC
TRBV6-2/TRBV6-3	.	TRBD1	TRBJ1-2	CASSRQGDPYYGYTF	TGTGCCAGCAGCAGACAGGGGGATCCTTACTATGGCTACACCTTC
TRBV11-3	.	.	TRBJ1-1	CASSLEGSNTEAFF	TGTGCCAGCAGCTTAGAAGGGTCTAACACTGAAGCTTTCTTT
TRBV30	.	TRBD1	TRBJ1-1	CAWSATGGTEAFF	TGTGCCTGGAGCGCCACAGGGGGCACTGAAGCTTTCTTT
TRBV5-1	.	.	TRBJ2-5	CASSLEETQYF	TGCGCCAGCAGCTTGGAGGAGACCCAGTACTTC
TRBV30	.	.	TRBJ1-2	CAWSALQGRHGYTF	TGTGCCTGGAGTGCCCTCCAGGGGCGACATGGCTACACCTTC
TRBV19	.	.	TRBJ2-1	CASRPSWARGESYNEQFF	TGTGCCAGTAGACCGTCTTGGGCGAGGGGCGAATCCTACAATGAGCAGTTCTTC
TRBV5-1	.	TRBD1	TRBJ2-5	CASSLTGGQETQYF	TGCGCCAGCAGCCTGACAGGGGGCCAAGAGACCCAGTACTTC
TRBV2	.	TRBD1	TRBJ1-1	CASRQGAPTFF	TGTGCCAGCAGACAGGGGGCGCCAACTTTCTTT
TRBV6-5	.	.	TRBJ1-2	CASRRLDRNYGYTF	TGTGCCAGCAGACGCCTCGACAGGAACTATGGCTACACCTTC
TRBV6-5	few	.	TRBJ1-3	CASSYRQGPGNTIYF	TGTGCCAGCAGTTACAGGCAGGGGCCGGGAAACACCATATATTTT
TRBV6-5	.	TRBD1	TRBJ1-1	CQIKPGQANTEAFF	TGCCAGATCAAACCGGGACAGGCGAACACTGAAGCTTTCTTT
TRBV7-2	.	.	TRBJ1-5	CASSLGGKGNQPQHF	TGTGCCAGCAGCTTAGGCGGTAAAGGCAATCAGCCCCAGCATTTT
TRBV5-5	.	.	TRBJ1-4	CASSFGVYNEKLFF	TGTGCCAGCAGCTTCGGTGTATATAATGAAAAACTGTTTTTT
TRBV6-6	.	.	TRBJ2-3	CASSYGTITDTQYF	TGTGCCAGCAGTTACGGGACAATCACAGATACGCAGTATTTT
TRBV21-1	once	.	TRBJ1-1	CASSTILPRQGNTEAFF	TGTGCCAGCAGCACTATTCTTCCCCGACAGGGAAACACTGAAGCTTTCTTT
TRBV3-1/TRBV3-2	.	TRBD2	TRBJ2-5	CASSQEGLPPETQYF	TGTGCCAGCAGCCAAGAGGGACTACCCCCGGAGACCCAGTACTTC
TRBV2	.	.	TRBJ1-5	CATQGNSNQPQHF	TGTGCCACCCAGGGAAATAGCAATCAGCCCCAGCATTTT
TRBV28	.	.	TRBJ2-7	CASSQQAYEQYF	TGTGCCAGCAGTCAACAGGCCTACGAGCAGTACTTC
TRBV4-3	.	.	TRBJ2-3	CASSPSATDTQYF	TGCGCCAGCAGCCCCTCCGCCACAGATACGCAGTATTTT
TRBV18	.	.	TRBJ1-5	CASSPQDPSANQPQHF	TGTGCCAGCTCACCACAAGACCCTTCCGCGAATCAGCCCCAGCATTTT
TRBV18	.	.	TRBJ2-7	CASSPTRSSYEQYF	TGTGCCAGCTCACCGACAAGGAGCTCCTACGAGCAGTACTTC
TRBV15	once	.	TRBJ1-5	CATSKRYRGNQPQHF	TGTGCCACCAGCAAACGGTACAGAGGCAATCAGCCCCAGCATTTT
TRBV10-3	.	.	TRBJ1-2	CAISEGIGGKLANYGYTF	TGTGCCATCAGTGAGGGTATAGGAGGGAAGCTGGCTAACTATGGCTACACCTTC
TRBV6-5	.	.	TRBJ1-2	CASSYSLRAFYGYTF	TGTGCCAGCAGTTACTCGTTGAGGGCGTTCTATGGCTACACCTTC
TRBV9	once	.	TRBJ2-2	CASSATGWNTGELFF	TGTGCCAGCAGCGCAACAGGGTGGAACACCGGGGAGCTGTTTTTT
TRBV5-4	.	.	TRBJ2-2	CASSLAGALTGELFF	TGTGCCAGCAGCTTGGCCGGGGCACTCACCGGGGAGCTGTTTTTT
TRBV6-5	.	.	TRBJ1-2	CASSDRARRGYTF	TGCGCCAGCAGCGATAGGGCCCGACGTGGCTACACCTTC
TRBV27	.	TRBD2	TRBJ2-2	CASSLAGVNTGELFF	TGTGCCAGCAGTCTAGCGGGGGTGAACACCGGGGAGCTGTTTTTT
TRBV25-1	.	.	TRBJ1-5	CASSEGRYSNQPQHF	TGTGCCAGCAGTGAGGGGAGATATAGCAATCAGCCCCAGCATTTT
TRBV6-5	.	.	TRBJ1-1	CASRANTGGEAFF	TGTGCCAGCAGGGCGAATACTGGGGGGGAAGCTTTCTTT